This is a list of T cell receptor beta chains from one sample in a study of neurological immune-mediated disorders. TCRdb analysed the 5' RACE reads with MiXCR anew, one entry per CDR3 protein. In the table there are roughly 52,000 distinct CDR3 sequences, about 4.1% of which are singletons. The sample comprised PBMCs. The receptors originated from a man aged 60-69 years with multiple sclerosis. The CDR3 runs from the conserved cysteine through the conserved F or W. D genes are given only for firm matches. Some rows have no size entry. The others give once, few or many, or a class for an expanded clone.

d_call	v_call	clone_size	j_call	cdr3_aa	cdr3_nt
-	TRBV20-1	many	TRBJ1-1	CSARYVGLSEAFF	TGCAGTGCTAGATACGTCGGGTTGTCTGAAGCTTTCTTT
TRBD2	TRBV6-2/TRBV6-3	many	TRBJ2-3	CASSYGSGGSADTQYF	TGTGCCAGCAGTTACGGTTCGGGGGGATCAGCAGATACGCAGTATTTT
-	TRBV5-5	many	TRBJ2-1	CASSLGGRVNEQFF	TGTGCCAGCAGCTTGGGGGGCAGGGTGAATGAGCAGTTCTTC
-	TRBV5-1	many	TRBJ1-6	CASSFGRGYSSPLHF	TGCGCCAGCAGCTTTGGCAGGGGTTATAGTTCACCCCTCCACTTT
-	TRBV7-9	many	TRBJ2-3	CASSGTSTQYF	TGTGCCAGCAGCGGCACAAGTACGCAGTATTTT
-	TRBV6-5	many	TRBJ1-6	CASSPSSSYNSPLHF	TGTGCCAGCAGTCCCTCGTCCTCCTATAATTCACCCCTCCACTTT
-	TRBV10-2	many	TRBJ1-5	CASTGGSNQPQHF	TGCGCCAGCACTGGGGGGAGCAATCAGCCCCAGCATTTT
TRBD1	TRBV29-1	many	TRBJ2-1	CSVGQGQNSYNEQFF	TGCAGCGTTGGACAGGGCCAGAACTCCTACAATGAGCAGTTCTTC
TRBD2	TRBV20-1	many	TRBJ2-7	CSASKGLAGGLYF	TGCAGTGCTAGCAAGGGACTAGCGGGGGGCCTGTACTTC
-	TRBV30	few	TRBJ2-7	CAWSLGPYYEQYF	TGTGCCTGGAGTCTAGGCCCCTACTACGAGCAGTACTTC
-	TRBV3-1	many	TRBJ1-2	CASSRGDRANYGYTF	TGTGCCAGCAGCCGGGGGGACCGAGCTAACTATGGCTACACCTTC
TRBD2	TRBV12-3/TRBV12-4	many	TRBJ2-3	CASSPGGSGSGADTQYF	TGTGCCAGCAGCCCAGGCGGTAGCGGGAGTGGCGCAGATACGCAGTATTTT
-	TRBV5-1	many	TRBJ1-5	CASSPSGGGNQPQHF	TGCGCCAGCAGCCCGTCGGGAGGGGGCAATCAGCCCCAGCATTTT
-	TRBV12-3/TRBV12-4	many	TRBJ2-5	CASKDRGTQYF	TGTGCCAGTAAGGATAGGGGGACCCAGTACTTC
-	TRBV20-1	many	TRBJ2-1	CSANPLDEQFF	TGCAGTGCGAACCCTCTGGATGAGCAGTTCTTC
-	TRBV7-6	many	TRBJ1-5	CASSSSTGSDQPQHF	TGTGCCAGCAGCTCAAGCACAGGGAGCGATCAGCCCCAGCATTTT
-	TRBV6-5	many	TRBJ1-1	CASSPEPTEAFF	TGTGCCAGCAGTCCCGAACCCACTGAAGCTTTCTTT
-	TRBV11-2	many	TRBJ2-1	CASSFSRSGNEQFF	TGTGCCAGCAGCTTCTCCCGGTCGGGTAATGAGCAGTTCTTC
TRBD2	TRBV7-9	many	TRBJ2-1	CASSAATGGNEQFF	TGTGCCAGCAGCGCCGCGACGGGAGGCAATGAGCAGTTCTTC
-	TRBV20-1	many	TRBJ2-1	CSAPHPTVSYNEQFF	TGCAGTGCTCCCCACCCGACAGTTTCCTACAATGAGCAGTTCTTC
-	TRBV5-1	many	TRBJ2-3	CASSLSRFGTDTQYF	TGCGCCAGCAGCTTGAGCCGGTTTGGGACAGATACGCAGTATTTT
-	TRBV14	-	TRBJ1-2	CASSQERSYGYTF	TGTGCCAGCAGCCAAGAGCGGTCCTATGGCTACACCTTC
-	TRBV6-1	many	TRBJ2-7	CASSEYVYEQYF	TGTGCCAGCAGTGAGTACGTCTACGAGCAGTACTTC
-	TRBV20-1	-	TRBJ1-2	CSAQSSNYGYTF	TGCAGTGCTCAGAGTTCAAACTATGGCTACACCTTC
-	TRBV12-3/TRBV12-4	many	TRBJ2-1	CASSLARDEQFF	TGTGCCAGCAGTTTAGCGCGGGATGAGCAGTTCTTC
-	TRBV5-1	many	TRBJ2-3	CASRWGPVGTTDTQYF	TGCGCCAGCAGGTGGGGCCCAGTGGGGACTACAGATACGCAGTATTTT
-	TRBV25-1	many	TRBJ2-1	CASSVLVEQFF	TGTGCCAGCAGTGTACTCGTGGAGCAGTTCTTC
TRBD2	TRBV5-1	-	TRBJ2-3	CASRESGKAGTDTQYF	TGCGCCAGCAGGGAGAGCGGGAAGGCGGGCACAGATACGCAGTATTTT
TRBD2	TRBV29-1	many	TRBJ2-7	CSVFSGAYEQYF	TGCAGCGTTTTTAGCGGGGCCTACGAGCAGTACTTC
-	TRBV20-1	many	TRBJ1-1	CSAPWGQYTEAFF	TGCAGTGCCCCCTGGGGGCAGTACACTGAAGCTTTCTTT
-	TRBV20-1	many	TRBJ1-5	CSARDREIQQLNQPQHF	TGCAGTGCTAGAGATAGGGAGATTCAGCAACTCAATCAGCCCCAGCATTTT
TRBD1	TRBV5-5	many	TRBJ2-4	CASTIPGQALAKNIQYF	TGTGCCAGCACCATCCCAGGACAGGCCCTAGCCAAAAACATTCAGTACTTC
TRBD1	TRBV20-1	-	TRBJ2-7	CSAAGGQQTYEQYF	TGCAGTGCCGCAGGGGGTCAACAAACCTACGAGCAGTACTTC
TRBD1	TRBV5-1	many	TRBJ2-2	CASSPLGQLLTGELFF	TGCGCCAGCAGCCCACTGGGACAGCTACTCACCGGGGAGCTGTTTTTT
-	TRBV7-2	many	TRBJ2-7	CASSLGGSAYEQYF	TGTGCCAGCAGCTTAGGAGGGAGCGCCTACGAGCAGTACTTC
TRBD2	TRBV11-1	-	TRBJ2-1	CASAGTSVVNEQFF	TGTGCCAGCGCCGGGACTAGCGTAGTTAATGAGCAGTTCTTC
TRBD1	TRBV24-1	-	TRBJ1-5	CATSDPGQGNKTQNF	TGTGCCACCAGTGACCCGGGACAGGGCAATAAGACCCAGAATTTT
TRBD1	TRBV20-1	many	TRBJ2-2	CSASRSGRGLAGELFF	TGCAGTGCATCCCGTAGCGGCAGGGGGCTGGCCGGGGAGCTGTTTTTT
-	TRBV10-2	-	TRBJ1-3	CASSPDYTGKNIYF	TGCGCCAGCAGCCCGGACTATACTGGAAAAAACATATATTTT
TRBD1	TRBV12-3/TRBV12-4	many	TRBJ2-3	CASSSPDRPPDTQYF	TGTGCCAGCAGTTCCCCGGACAGGCCCCCAGATACGCAGTATTTT
TRBD1	TRBV12-3/TRBV12-4	many	TRBJ2-4	CASSLGTGGTIVKNIQYF	TGTGCCAGCAGTTTGGGGACAGGGGGTACTATAGTCAAAAACATTCAGTACTTC
TRBD2	TRBV20-1	many	TRBJ2-2	CSAGPAGGTLGELFF	TGCAGTGCTGGCCCAGCGGGGGGGACCCTCGGGGAGCTGTTTTTT
-	TRBV20-1	many	TRBJ1-5	CSARGEFDNQPQHF	TGCAGTGCTAGAGGGGAATTCGACAATCAGCCCCAGCATTTT